One sample yielded the 15 T cell receptor beta chains listed below, sequenced in a study of blood T cell repertoires in COVID-19. Sequenced by immunoSEQ multiplex PCR; TCRdb stores in-frame clones only, minus some. This sample carries 450,000 or so clones, around 90% of them seen once, and the ten largest clones take approximately 0.92%. The sequencing input was peripheral blood. These receptors were obtained from a man between 18 and 29 years old with COVID-19, enrolled during active disease.

The chain couples TRBV27 to TRBJ1-1; tentative D call: TRBD1 (5 bases). The germline V gene encodes CDR1 MNHEY and CDR2 SMNVEV (reference sequence). The V end lost 4 bases, the J end lost 6 bases, and 21 bases lay between the germline ends. The CDR3 has 16 residues. The CDR3 loop reads CASSSAFRGRKAEAFF. DNA of the CDR3: TGTGCCAGCAGTTCGGCCTTCCGGGGGAGGAAGGCTGAAGCTTTCTTT.

The chain recombines TRBV9 with TRBJ1-6; D is undetermined. V lost 1 base to trimming and J lost 10 bases, with 12 bases between them. The CDR3 contains 14 residues. Germline assignment: CDR1 SGDLS and CDR2 YYNGEE. The CDR3 sequence: CASSVQPTRSPLHF. CDR3 sequence (DNA): TGTGCCAGCAGCGTACAACCTACGAGGTCACCCCTCCACTTT.

The rearrangement links TRBV5-6 to TRBJ2-1; D is perhaps TRBD2 (6 bases). Looked up from germline, CDR1 is SGHDT and CDR2 is YYEEEE. V gave up 0 bases and J gave up 8 bases, with 15 bases separating them. The CDR3 is 15 residues long. CDR3 sequence (DNA): TGTGCCAGCAGCTTGGGCGGGATGGAGGAGGATGAGCAGTTCTTC. Its protein is CASSLGGMEEDEQFF.

The chain combines TRBV6-5 with TRBJ1-3, with D perhaps TRBD1 (6 bases). Germline lookup yields CDR1 MNHEY and CDR2 SVGAGI. The CDR3 sequence is 15 residues long. V lost 6 bases, J lost 0 bases, and 12 bases lay in between. CDR3 sequence: CASSRTASSGNTIYF. The CDR3 bases are TGTGCCAGCAGCCGGACAGCCTCCTCTGGAAACACCATATATTTT.

This sequence joins TRBV24-1 and TRBJ2-2, with TRBD1 identical over 7 bases. The CDR3 sequence is 15 residues long. In germline, CDR1 is KGHDR, CDR2 SFDVKD. V was pared by 3 bases and J by 7 bases, with 7 bases of the junction left unmatched. Written as DNA, the CDR3 is TGTGCCACCAGTGATAATACAGGGGTAGGCGGGGAGCTGTTTTTT. This codes for CATSDNTGVGGELFF.

The table lists this clone with a few counts. The chain combines TRBV11-2 with TRBJ1-2; tentative D call: TRBD1 (6 bases). Trimming pared 2 bases from V and 6 bases from J, leaving 13 bases between. The germline gives CDR1 SGHAT, CDR2 FQNNGV. The CDR3 covers 14 residues. CDR3 sequence: CASSLNRALDGYTF. The CDR3 region has the DNA TGTGCCAGCAGCTTAAACAGGGCCCTTGATGGCTACACCTTC.

V usage is TRBV19 and J usage is TRBJ2-3; 9 bases are a match to TRBD2. Germline V gene lookup returns CDR1 LNHDA and CDR2 SQIVND (reference sequence). This CDR3 has 15 residues. Trimming at V came to 4 bases and at J to 3 bases, leaving 5 bases not matched to a gene. The CDR3 here is CASSTASGITDTQYF. CDR3 sequence (DNA): TGTGCCAGTAGTACCGCTAGCGGGATTACAGATACGCAGTATTTT.

V gene TRBV7-2 combines with J gene TRBJ2-7, with no clear D. This CDR3 has 18 amino acids. Per the germline V gene, CDR1 is SGHTA and CDR2 is FQGNSA. The germline V and J ends were trimmed by 3 bases and 2 bases, with 23 bases remaining between them. The CDR3, as DNA: TGTGCCAGCAGCTTTGGTTTTGGTAGTTTTTCCTCGACCTACGAGCAGTACTTC. It translates to CASSFGFGSFSSTYEQYF. Full variable domain (outside the CDR3, taken from reference TRBV7-2 and TRBJ2-7): GAGVSQSPSNKVTEKGKDVELRCDPISGHTALYWYRQSLGQGLEFLIYFQGNSAPDKSGLPSDRFSAERTGGSVSTLTIQRTQQEDSAVYLCASSFGFGSFSSTYEQYFGPGTRLTVT.

This sequence joins TRBV7-2 and TRBJ2-5; TRBD2 might be the D (5 bases). Trimming pared 4 bases from V and 6 bases from J, leaving 21 bases between. This CDR3 is 16 amino acids long. The germline CDR1 and CDR2 sequences are SGHTA and FQGNSA. The chain's CDR3 is CASSSGGGGRRQTQYF. CDR3 sequence (DNA): TGTGCCAGCAGCTCTGGAGGTGGAGGCCGACGACAGACCCAGTACTTC.

This chain connects TRBV30 to TRBJ1-2; 10 bases are a match to TRBD1. The ends lost 5 bases at V and 7 bases at J; junction bases unmatched: 4. Germline V gene sequence: CDR1 GTSNPN, CDR2 SVGIG (reference sequence). The CDR3 sequence is 12 residues long. In DNA, the CDR3 is TGTGCCTGGGGACAGGGGGAACGTGGCTACACCTTC. Translating gives CAWGQGERGYTF.

This rearrangement joins TRBV9 to TRBJ2-5; tentative D call: TRBD1 (7 bases). Per germline, CDR1 SGDLS and CDR2 YYNGEE. The CDR3 totals 16 residues. V was cut by 1 base and J by 1 base, with 14 bases left in between. DNA for the CDR3: TGTGCCAGCAGCGTAAGAGGGGGCGGGATCCAAGAGACCCAGTACTTC. Protein sequence: CASSVRGGGIQETQYF.

The chain has TRBV19 and TRBJ2-1, with D perhaps matching TRBD1 (6 bases). V was trimmed by 5 bases and J by 6 bases, leaving 14 bases between them. CDR3 length: 14 residues. The germline CDR1 and CDR2 sequences are LNHDA and SQIVND (reference sequence). The CDR3 bases are TGTGCCAGTAGTCCAACTCCAGGGGCCAATGAGCAGTTCTTC. Translation: CASSPTPGANEQFF.

The chain employs TRBV4-1 and TRBJ1-1, with 10 positions matching TRBD1. CDR3 size: 18 residues. Germline V lookup: CDR1 MGHRA, CDR2 YSYEKL. The trim removed 4 bases at V and 0 bases at J, leaving 11 bases unmatched. This CDR3 reads CASSRQKGTGVMNTEAFF. The CDR3, as DNA: TGCGCCAGCAGCCGACAAAAGGGGACAGGGGTTATGAACACTGAAGCTTTCTTT.

The chain links TRBV11-3 to TRBJ2-3; no reliable D call. This CDR3 has 11 amino acids. The germline V and J ends were trimmed by 5 bases and 6 bases, with 6 bases remaining between them. Germline CDR1 SGHNT, CDR2 YENEEA. The CDR3 nucleotides are TGTGCCAGCAGCCTCCAGGATACGCAGTATTTT. This sequence encodes CASSLQDTQYF.

The V gene is TRBV13, the J gene TRBJ1-2; D not resolved. This CDR3 spans 13 amino acids. Trimming pared 0 bases from V and 3 bases from J, leaving 5 bases between. Germline CDR1 PRHDT, CDR2 FYEKMQ (reference sequence). The CDR3 sequence is CASSLGQDYGYTF. CDR3 DNA sequence: TGTGCCAGCAGCTTAGGTCAGGACTATGGCTACACCTTC.